This TCR beta chain derives from a study of blood T cell repertoires in COVID-19. Turning to the study itself: COVID-19 samples collected from the United States, Italy and Spain covered acute and convalescent phases. In each case, the material was cDNA or gDNA derived from T cells, B-cell-depleted T cells, or PBMCs.

Methods used by the authors: Nucleated cell counts were estimated from reference gene primer amplification. Method: immunoSEQ multiplex PCR; TCRdb's copy keeps in-frame clones and lacks some. Clone size and V and J calls were adopted from that table, with D and trimming inferred from the DNA. The table lists about 140,000 clones, about 86% of them singletons. Trimming left V 5 bases short and J 2 bases short, with 16 bases between. This CDR3 has 16 residues. The germline V gene has CDR1 SEHNR and CDR2 FQNEAQ (reference sequence). The sample was peripheral blood. This chain joins TRBV7-9 and TRBJ1-3; the D is unclear. The sequence was collected from a woman aged 60-70 years with acute or convalescent COVID-19. For the CDR3, the DNA is TGTGCCAGCAGCCCCTCGTCGAGGTTTACTGGAAACACCATATATTTT. This codes for CASSPSSRFTGNTIYF.